The present entry profiles one TCR beta chain with its context. Its antigen remains unknown. Donors each provided about 10 milliliters of peripheral blood. V shed 3 bases and J shed 0 bases, with 3 bases lying between them. The CDR3 totals 13 residues. The germline CDR1 and CDR2 sequences are SGHAT and FQNNGV. This entry comes from a study of blood T cells in healthy people across ages. Study background: Template switching picked up about one barcoded beta molecule for each two T cells. Study results and limitations: With unsorted PBMCs, a conclusive comparison of naive versus antigen-experienced cells was not possible. It was the long-lived donors that had more naive CD4+ cells and higher diversity than aged donors.

Next came a second PCR, run for roughly 6 to 11 cycles, which used a sample-barcoded 5' primer along with a J-beta primer mix. Each CDR3 protein is one row after TCRdb ran MiXCR on the 5' RACE reads. The sample includes about 1.8 million distinct CDR3 sequences, around half of them seen just once. The chain is built from TRBV11-2 and TRBJ1-3; D remains ambiguous. The sequence was obtained from a woman aged 40 to 49 in good health. The material sequenced was blood. Here the CDR3 DNA reads TGTGCCAGCAGCTTTTCCTCTGGAAACACCATATATTTT. Its translation is CASSFSSGNTIYF.